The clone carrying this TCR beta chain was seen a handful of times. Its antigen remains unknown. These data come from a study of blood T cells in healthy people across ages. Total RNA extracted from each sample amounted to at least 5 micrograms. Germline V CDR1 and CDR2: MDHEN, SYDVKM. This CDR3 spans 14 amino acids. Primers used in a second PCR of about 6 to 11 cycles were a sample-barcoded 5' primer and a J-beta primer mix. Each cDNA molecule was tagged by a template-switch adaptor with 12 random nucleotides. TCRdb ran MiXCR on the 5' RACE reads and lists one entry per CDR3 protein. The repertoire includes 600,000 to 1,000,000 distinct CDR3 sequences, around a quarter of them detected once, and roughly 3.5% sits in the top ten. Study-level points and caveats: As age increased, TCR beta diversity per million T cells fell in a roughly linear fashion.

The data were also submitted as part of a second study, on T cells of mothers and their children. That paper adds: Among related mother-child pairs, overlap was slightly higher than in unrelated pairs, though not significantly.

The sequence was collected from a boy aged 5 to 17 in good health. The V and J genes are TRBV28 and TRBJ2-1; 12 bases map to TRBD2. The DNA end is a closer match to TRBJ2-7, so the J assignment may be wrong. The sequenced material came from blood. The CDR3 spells CASSLTGLAGEQYF. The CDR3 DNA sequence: TGTGCCAGCAGTTTAACGGGACTAGCGGGCGAGCAGTACTTC.